What follows describes a single T cell receptor (beta chain). This sample is drawn from a study of cytomegalovirus exposure and HLA in healthy donors. PCR amplification relied on 60 Vbeta primers (plus 13 Jbeta primers). Some clones are missing from TCRdb's copy, which holds only in-frame ones; the method was immunoSEQ multiplex PCR. The sample lists approximately 200,000 clones; just under 75% were seen once. The length of the CDR3 is 15 residues. V lost 5 bases and J lost 4; bases outside the gene matches: 5. Per germline, CDR1 SGHVS and CDR2 FNYEAQ. The chain is built from TRBV7-6 and TRBJ2-6, with 7 bases lining up with TRBD1. This clonotype was obtained from a young man in good health and CMV-seropositive. The specimen was PBMCs. CDR3 sequence: CASSADRSGANVLTF. The CDR3 DNA follows: TGTGCCAGCAGCGCGGACAGGTCCGGGGCCAACGTCCTGACTTTC.